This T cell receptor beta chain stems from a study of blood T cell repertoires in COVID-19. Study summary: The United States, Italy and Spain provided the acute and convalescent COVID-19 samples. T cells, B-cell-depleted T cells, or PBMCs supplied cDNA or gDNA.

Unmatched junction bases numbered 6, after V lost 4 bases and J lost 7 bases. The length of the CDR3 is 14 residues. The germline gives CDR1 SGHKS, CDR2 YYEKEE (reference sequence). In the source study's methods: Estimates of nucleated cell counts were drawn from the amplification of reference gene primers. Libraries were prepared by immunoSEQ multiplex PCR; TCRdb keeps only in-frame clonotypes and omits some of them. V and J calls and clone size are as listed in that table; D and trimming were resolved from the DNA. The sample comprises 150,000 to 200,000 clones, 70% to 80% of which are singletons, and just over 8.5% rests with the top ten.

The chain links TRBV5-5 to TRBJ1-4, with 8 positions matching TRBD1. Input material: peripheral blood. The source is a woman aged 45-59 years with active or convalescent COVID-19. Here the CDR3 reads CASSTGQGGEKLFF. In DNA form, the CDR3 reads TGTGCCAGCAGCACCGGACAGGGAGGTGAAAAACTGTTTTTT. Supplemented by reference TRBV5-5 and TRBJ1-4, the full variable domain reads DAGVTQSPTHLIKTRGQQVTLRCSPISGHKSVSWYQQVLGQGPQFIFQYYEKEERGRGNFPDRFSARQFPNYSSELNVNALLLGDSALYLCASSTGQGGEKLFFGSGTQLSVL.